This TCR beta chain emerged from a study of PD-L1 blockade in urothelial cancer. Clones were read by immunoSEQ multiplex PCR, and TCRdb kept only the in-frame ones, dropping some. The sample shows around 25,000 clones, around nine tenths of them seen only once. CDR3 length: 12 amino acids. Germline loops: CDR1 SQVTM, CDR2 ANQGSEA. Between the trimmed V and J ends, which lost 4 bases and 0 bases, there was a span of 7 bases. Sample: PBMCs, taken around atezolizumab (anti-PD-L1) treatment. The chain has TRBV29-1 and TRBJ2-7, with D maybe TRBD1 (5 bases). The sequence was collected from a man in his fifties or sixties with urothelial cancer. Written as DNA, the CDR3 is TGCAGCGTTGGACAGAGCTCCTACGAGCAGTACTTC. It encodes CSVGQSSYEQYF.